A single sample gave rise to the 21 T cell receptor beta chains below, sequenced in a study of shared clonotypes between healthy human individuals. Naive CD8 populations comprised CD45RO-negative cells positively selected for CCR7, excluding terminally differentiated effector memory CD45RA+ cells. Method: immunoSEQ multiplex PCR; TCRdb's copy keeps in-frame clones and lacks some. The sample yields under 2,000,000 clones, around 96% seen once. Specimen: naive CD8+ T cells sorted from blood. These receptors were taken from a man younger than 35 in good health.

The rearrangement joins TRBV9 to TRBJ1-2; 7 nucleotides agree with TRBD1. This CDR3 comprises 15 residues. The J segment lost 5 bases and the V segment lost 3 bases, leaving 10 bases of the junction unmatched. Germline V lookup: CDR1 SGDLS, CDR2 YYNGEE. The CDR3 nucleotides read TGTGCCAGCAGCGCCGATACCGGGACAGCTTATGGCTACACCTTC. Its protein is CASSADTGTAYGYTF.

The chain has TRBV4-1 and TRBJ2-7; 9 nucleotides agree with TRBD1. Germline CDR1 is MGHRA and CDR2 is YSYEKL. With V trimmed by 4 bases and J by 4 bases, 11 bases remained unmatched. The CDR3 length is 16 residues. CDR3 nucleotides: TGCGCCAGCAGCCCTGACGGGGGACAGGGTGCGTACGAGCAGTACTTC. Its translation is CASSPDGGQGAYEQYF.

J is TRBJ1-2 and V is TRBV7-9, with 7 bases lining up with TRBD1. The trim removed 5 bases at V and 1 base at J, leaving 1 base unmatched. The germline CDR1 and CDR2 sequences are SEHNR and FQNEAQ (reference sequence). The CDR3 sequence is 13 residues long. The CDR3 region has the DNA TGTGCCAGCAGCAGGGACAGTAACTATGGCTACACCTTC. It translates to CASSRDSNYGYTF.

The chain has TRBV7-9 and TRBJ2-1; tentative D call: TRBD1 (6 bases). Germline-derived CDR1 and CDR2 are SEHNR and FQNEAQ (reference sequence). The CDR3 loop spans 18 amino acids. Trimming cost V 1 base and J 0 bases, with 16 bases left between them. For the CDR3, the DNA is TGTGCCAGCAGCTTAGAGGGGGTCGGCGGCAGCTCCTACAATGAGCAGTTCTTC. Translating gives CASSLEGVGGSSYNEQFF.

This chain uses TRBV9 with TRBJ2-5, with D hard to call. Trimming left V 4 bases short and J 5 bases short, with 24 bases between. The CDR3 is 17 amino acids. The germline V gene encodes CDR1 SGDLS and CDR2 YYNGEE. CDR3 nucleotide sequence: TGTGCCAGCAGCTCAAGAGGTCTAGTATCTCGCTTGGAGACCCAGTACTTC. It specifies CASSSRGLVSRLETQYF.

V usage is TRBV19 and J usage is TRBJ1-5; the match to TRBD1 covers 9 bases. This CDR3 is built from 14 residues. J gave up 9 bases and V 3 bases, and 6 bases lay outside the gene matches. Looked up from germline, CDR1 is LNHDA and CDR2 is SQIVND (reference sequence). CDR3 nucleotide sequence: TGTGCCAGTAGTATGGGACAGGGCCGTGGGCCCCAGCATTTT. It is translated as CASSMGQGRGPQHF. Complete variable domain (other parts from reference TRBV19 and TRBJ1-5): DGGITQSPKYLFRKEGQNVTLSCEQNLNHDAMYWYRQDPGQGLRLIYYSQIVNDFQKGDIAEGYSVSREKKESFPLTVTSAQKNPTAFYLCASSMGQGRGPQHFGDGTRLSIL.

Concerning this clone: The sample holds other DNA sequences that translate to the same CDR3. The J gene is TRBJ2-7, the V gene TRBV27; D unclear. Per germline, CDR1 MNHEY and CDR2 SMNVEV (reference sequence). There are 13 residues in the CDR3. V was cut by 5 bases and J by 3 bases, with 11 bases left in between. CDR3 DNA sequence: TGTGCCAGCAGTCTTAGGACGGGCTACGAGCAGTACTTC. This translates into CASSLRTGYEQYF.

The chain combines TRBV28 with TRBJ1-5, with D possibly being TRBD1 (5 bases). The germline gives CDR1 MDHEN, CDR2 SYDVKM. CDR3 length equals 15 residues. With 6 bases removed from V and 3 bases from J, the gap between germline ends came to 15 bases. CDR3 bases: TGTGCCAGCAGCCCCAATGGGGGGTACAATCAGCCCCAGCATTTT. Protein: CASSPNGGYNQPQHF.

As for this clone: The sample holds other DNA sequences that translate to the same CDR3. This sequence joins TRBV5-1 and TRBJ1-1; D ambiguous. The V and J ends lost 0 bases and 1 base respectively, with 7 bases between them. The germline V gene has CDR1 SGHRS and CDR2 YFSETQ. The CDR3 runs to 14 residues. This CDR3 reads CASSLGGANTEAFF. The CDR3 nucleotides are TGCGCCAGCAGCTTGGGAGGTGCGAACACTGAAGCTTTCTTT.

To note about this clone: The junction shows a germline mismatch at one end, possibly a read error. The chain is built from TRBV13 and TRBJ2-5; 13 bases align to TRBD2. The CDR3 is 16 residues long. CDR1 is PRHDT, CDR2 FYEKMQ, per germline (reference sequence). The CDR3: CASSLGTSGAGWTQYF. CDR3 DNA sequence: TGTGCCAGCAGCCTAGGGACTAGCGGGGCCGGTTGGACCCAGTACTTC.

The chain recombines TRBV2 with TRBJ1-5; possible D gene TRBD1, 6 bases. With 4 bases removed from V and 0 bases from J, the gap between germline ends came to 16 bases. Germline-derived CDR1 and CDR2 are SNHLY and FYNNEI. The CDR3 spans 17 residues. The chain's CDR3 is CASSVYAQGYSNQPQHF. Written as DNA, the CDR3 is TGTGCCAGCAGTGTTTATGCACAGGGTTATAGCAATCAGCCCCAGCATTTT.

As regards this clone: Just one base apart from a much larger clone, this may be a read error. Within the sample, other DNA sequences also encode this same CDR3. V usage is TRBV27 and J usage is TRBJ2-3; D not resolved. The germline V gene has CDR1 MNHEY and CDR2 SMNVEV (reference sequence). The CDR3 length is 13 residues. V lost 2 bases and J 1 base, leaving 4 bases between the germline ends. Written as DNA, the CDR3 is TGTGCCAGCAGTTTAACCGGCACAGATACGCAGTATTTT. Its protein is CASSLTGTDTQYF.

V is TRBV4-1 and J is TRBJ1-2; TRBD1 might be the D (5 bases). The V end was cut by 0 bases, the J end by 2 bases, with 13 bases between. The CDR3 has 16 amino acids. Germline values: CDR1 MGHRA, CDR2 YSYEKL. The DNA of the CDR3 is TGCGCCAGCAGCCAAGAGCGGGACCTCGGCAACTATGGCTACACCTTC. Protein sequence: CASSQERDLGNYGYTF.

The rearrangement links TRBV4-3 to TRBJ1-2; D is ambiguous. The CDR3 runs 17 residues. Between the trimmed V and J ends, which lost 1 base and 2 bases, there was a span of 17 bases. Germline V lookup: CDR1 LGHNA, CDR2 YSLEER. The CDR3 protein is CASSQGFPAVGNYGYTF. CDR3 nucleotides: TGCGCCAGCAGCCAAGGATTCCCAGCGGTCGGGAACTATGGCTACACCTTC.

The chain uses TRBV2 and TRBJ2-7; no definite D call. Trimming pared 3 bases from V and 0 bases from J, leaving 9 bases between. Germline CDR1 is SNHLY and CDR2 is FYNNEI. The CDR3 spans 14 residues. CDR3 nucleotide sequence: TGTGCCAGCAGTGAGGAGTGGAGCTCCTACGAGCAGTACTTC. Protein sequence: CASSEEWSSYEQYF.

This chain joins TRBV7-9 and TRBJ2-5; unclear D gene. The length of the CDR3 is 13 residues. The V end lost 2 bases, the J end lost 5 bases, and 9 bases lay between the germline ends. Germline CDR1 is SEHNR and CDR2 is FQNEAQ (reference sequence). The CDR3 spells CASSLMLGETQYF. The CDR3 DNA reads as TGTGCCAGCAGCTTAATGTTGGGGGAGACCCAGTACTTC. Filled out from reference TRBV7-9 and TRBJ2-5, the complete variable domain reads DTGVSQNPRHKITKRGQNVTFRCDPISEHNRLYWYRQTLGQGPEFLTYFQNEAQLEKSRLLSDRFSAERPKGSFSTLEIQRTEQGDSAMYLCASSLMLGETQYFGPGTRLLVL.

This clone was counted only a few times. V usage is TRBV5-4 and J usage is TRBJ1-1; D is ambiguous. The CDR3 length is 13 residues. Germline-derived CDR1 and CDR2 are SGHNT and YYREEE (reference sequence). The germline V and J ends were trimmed by 0 bases and 4 bases, with 7 bases remaining between them. The CDR3 spells CASSLEGFTEAFF. CDR3 bases: TGTGCCAGCAGCTTGGAAGGGTTCACTGAAGCTTTCTTT.

This clone was observed a single time. This rearrangement joins TRBV27 to TRBJ2-1, with a weak D call TRBD2 (6 bases). CDR3 size: 13 residues. Germline values: CDR1 MNHEY, CDR2 SMNVEV (reference sequence). Trimming cost V 6 bases and J 7 bases, with 13 bases left between them. CDR3 nucleotide sequence: TGTGCCAGCAGCGAGGGCCGGGGGAATGAGCAGTTCTTC. This translates into CASSEGRGNEQFF.

This sequence joins TRBV2 and TRBJ2-1; weak D call: TRBD2 (6 bases). The CDR3 is 15 amino acids. The V gene's germline CDR1 is SNHLY and CDR2 FYNNEI. Trimming stripped 3 bases from V and 5 bases from J, with 14 bases between. CDR3 region: CASSDSGDWDNEQFF. CDR3 sequence (DNA): TGTGCCAGCAGTGATTCCGGGGACTGGGACAATGAGCAGTTCTTC.

The chain employs TRBV20-1 and TRBJ2-7; a weak D match, TRBD1 (5 bases). V was clipped by 7 bases and J by 0 bases, with 7 bases between them. This CDR3 is 11 amino acids long. CDR1 and CDR2 from the germline V gene are DFQATT and SNEGSKA (reference sequence). The CDR3 sequence is CSGQGSYEQYF. The CDR3 DNA sequence: TGCAGTGGTCAGGGCTCCTACGAGCAGTACTTC.

The chain carries TRBV7-9 and TRBJ2-3; TRBD2 matches at 12 bases. The V gene's germline CDR1 is SEHNR and CDR2 FQNEAQ (reference sequence). V was pared by 3 bases and J by 0 bases, with 7 bases of the junction left unmatched. The CDR3 spans 18 residues. The CDR3 spells CASSFPPGTSGSTDTQYF. The CDR3, as DNA: TGTGCCAGCAGCTTCCCGCCCGGGACTAGCGGGAGCACAGATACGCAGTATTTT.